The clone carrying this T cell receptor beta chain was observed a few times. The germline CDR1 and CDR2 sequences are LGHDT and YNNKEL (reference sequence). The CDR3 has 15 amino acids. V lost 4 bases and J lost 8; bases outside the gene matches: 11. TCRdb re-called the 5' RACE reads through MiXCR, storing one row per CDR3 protein. The profile shows approximately 230,000 distinct CDR3 sequences, around 6.5% of them singletons. The sample is drawn from a study of identical twins. The sample was also reused in another study, on T cells expressing NK-cell markers.

This receptor was identified in a woman younger than 35 in good health. V and J are TRBV3-1 and TRBJ2-4, with 7 positions matching TRBD1. The sample consisted of CD8+ T cells sorted from blood. The CDR3 bases are TGTGCCAGCAGCCTCGAAAGGGACAGCCGAGACATTCAGTACTTC. This sequence encodes CASSLERDSRDIQYF.